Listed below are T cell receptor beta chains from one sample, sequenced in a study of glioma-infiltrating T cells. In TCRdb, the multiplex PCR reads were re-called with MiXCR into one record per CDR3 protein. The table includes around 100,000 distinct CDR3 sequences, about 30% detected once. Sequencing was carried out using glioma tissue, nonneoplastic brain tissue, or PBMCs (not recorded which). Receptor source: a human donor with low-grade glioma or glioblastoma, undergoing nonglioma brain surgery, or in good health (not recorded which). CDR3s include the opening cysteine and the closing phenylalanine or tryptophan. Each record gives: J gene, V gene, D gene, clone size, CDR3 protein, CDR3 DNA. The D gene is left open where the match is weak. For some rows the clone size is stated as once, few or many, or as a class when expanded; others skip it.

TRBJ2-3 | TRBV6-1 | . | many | CASSTGDTQYF | TGTGCCAGCAGTACGGGAGATACGCAGTATTTT
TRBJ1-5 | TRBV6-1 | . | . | CASSPSVNQPQHF | TGTGCCAGCAGTCCCTCCGTCAATCAGCCCCAGCATTTT
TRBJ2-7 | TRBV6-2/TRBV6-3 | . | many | CASSYLSTEQYF | TGTGCCAGCAGTTACTTGTCCACCGAGCAGTACTTC
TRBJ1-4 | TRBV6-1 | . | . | CASRMDAATNEKLVF | TGTGCCAGCAGAATGGACGCTGCAACTAACGAAAAACTGGTTTTT
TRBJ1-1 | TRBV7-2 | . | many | CASSLVSFEAFF | TGTGCCAGCAGCTTAGTCTCATTTGAAGCTTTCTTT
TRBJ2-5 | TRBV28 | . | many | CASLTGTTQETQYF | TGTGCCAGCCTCACAGGGACCACGCAAGAGACCCAGTACTTC
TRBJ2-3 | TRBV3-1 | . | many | CASSQGLVDTQYF | TGTGCCAGCAGCCAAGGACTAGTGGATACGCAGTATTTT
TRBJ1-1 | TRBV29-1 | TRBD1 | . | CSVRKGTENTEAFF | TGCAGCGTGCGGAAGGGGACAGAGAACACTGAAGCTTTCTTT
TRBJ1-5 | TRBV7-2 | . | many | CASSARLGTLQPQHF | TGTGCCAGCAGCGCTAGACTGGGGACCCTTCAGCCCCAGCATTTT
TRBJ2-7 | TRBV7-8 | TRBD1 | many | CASSRDRAYEQYF | TGTGCCAGCAGTCGGGACAGAGCCTACGAGCAGTACTTC
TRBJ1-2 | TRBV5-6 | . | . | CASSLEVGYGYTF | TGTGCCAGCAGCTTGGAGGTTGGCTATGGCTACACCTTC
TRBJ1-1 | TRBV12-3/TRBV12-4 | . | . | CASSWNTHTEAFF | TGTGCCAGCAGCTGGAACACGCACACTGAAGCTTTCTTT
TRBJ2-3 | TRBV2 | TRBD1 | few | CASRPQGISTDTQYF | TGTGCCAGCAGACCACAGGGGATAAGCACAGATACGCAGTATTTT